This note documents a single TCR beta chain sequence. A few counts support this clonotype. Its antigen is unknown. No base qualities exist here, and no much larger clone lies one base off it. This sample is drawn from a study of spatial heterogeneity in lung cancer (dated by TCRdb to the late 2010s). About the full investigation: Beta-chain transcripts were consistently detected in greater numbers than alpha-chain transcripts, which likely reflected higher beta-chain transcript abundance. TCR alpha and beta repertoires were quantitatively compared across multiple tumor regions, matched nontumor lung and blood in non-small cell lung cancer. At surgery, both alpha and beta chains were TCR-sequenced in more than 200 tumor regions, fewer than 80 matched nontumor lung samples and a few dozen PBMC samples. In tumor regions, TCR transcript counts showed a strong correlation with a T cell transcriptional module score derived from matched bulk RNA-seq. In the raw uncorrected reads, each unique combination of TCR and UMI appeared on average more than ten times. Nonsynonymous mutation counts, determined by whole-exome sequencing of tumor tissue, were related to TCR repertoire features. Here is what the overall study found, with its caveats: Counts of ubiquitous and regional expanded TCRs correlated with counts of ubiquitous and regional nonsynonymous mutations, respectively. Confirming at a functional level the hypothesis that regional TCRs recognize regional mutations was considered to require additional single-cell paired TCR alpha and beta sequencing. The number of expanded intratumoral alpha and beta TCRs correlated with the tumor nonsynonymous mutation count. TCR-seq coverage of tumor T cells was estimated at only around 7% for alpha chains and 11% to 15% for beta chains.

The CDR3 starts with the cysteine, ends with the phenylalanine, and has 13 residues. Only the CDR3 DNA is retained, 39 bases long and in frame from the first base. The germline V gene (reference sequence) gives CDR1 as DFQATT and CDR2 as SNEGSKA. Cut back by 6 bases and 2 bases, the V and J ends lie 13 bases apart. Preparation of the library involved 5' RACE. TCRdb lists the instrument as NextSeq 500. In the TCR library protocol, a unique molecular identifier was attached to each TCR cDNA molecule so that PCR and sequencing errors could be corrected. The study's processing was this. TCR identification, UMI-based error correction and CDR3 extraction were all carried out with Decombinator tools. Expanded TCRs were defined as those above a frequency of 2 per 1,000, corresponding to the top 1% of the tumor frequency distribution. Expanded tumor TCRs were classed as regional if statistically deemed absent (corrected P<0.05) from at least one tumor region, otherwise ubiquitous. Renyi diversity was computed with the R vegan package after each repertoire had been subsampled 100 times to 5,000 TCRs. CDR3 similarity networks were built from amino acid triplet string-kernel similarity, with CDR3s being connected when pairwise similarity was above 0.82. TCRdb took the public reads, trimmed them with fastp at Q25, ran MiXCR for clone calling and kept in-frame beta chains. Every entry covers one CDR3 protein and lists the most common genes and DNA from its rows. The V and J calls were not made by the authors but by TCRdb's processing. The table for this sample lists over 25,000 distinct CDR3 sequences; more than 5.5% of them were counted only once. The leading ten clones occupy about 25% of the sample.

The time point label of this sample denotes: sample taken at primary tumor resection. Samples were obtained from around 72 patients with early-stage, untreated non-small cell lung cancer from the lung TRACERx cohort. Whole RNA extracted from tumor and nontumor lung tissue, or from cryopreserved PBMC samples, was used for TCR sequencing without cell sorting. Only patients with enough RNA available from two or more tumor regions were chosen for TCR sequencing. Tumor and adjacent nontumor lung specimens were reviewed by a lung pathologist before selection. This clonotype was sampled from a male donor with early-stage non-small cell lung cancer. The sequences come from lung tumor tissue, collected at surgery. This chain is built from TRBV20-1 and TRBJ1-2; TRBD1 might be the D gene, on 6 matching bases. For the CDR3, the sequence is CSAGRGHNYGYTF. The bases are TGCAGTGCCGGGCGGGGGCACAACTATGGCTACACCTTC.